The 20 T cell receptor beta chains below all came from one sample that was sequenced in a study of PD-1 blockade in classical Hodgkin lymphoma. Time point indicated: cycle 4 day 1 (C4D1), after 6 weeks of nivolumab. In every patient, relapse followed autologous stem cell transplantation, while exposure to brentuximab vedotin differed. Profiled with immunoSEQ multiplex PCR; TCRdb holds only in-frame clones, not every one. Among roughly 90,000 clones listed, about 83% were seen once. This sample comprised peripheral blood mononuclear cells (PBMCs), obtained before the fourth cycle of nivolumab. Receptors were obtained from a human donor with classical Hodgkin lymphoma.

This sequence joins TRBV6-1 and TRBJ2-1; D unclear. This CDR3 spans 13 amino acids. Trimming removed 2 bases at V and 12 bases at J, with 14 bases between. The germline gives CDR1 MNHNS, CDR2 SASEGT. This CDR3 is CASSEMPADVQFF. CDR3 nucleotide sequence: TGTGCCAGCAGTGAAATGCCCGCTGATGTGCAGTTCTTC.

The CDR3 sequence: CASSYSGGAAGYTF. For the CDR3, the DNA is TGTGCCAGCAGTTACTCGGGGGGCGCGGCTGGCTACACCTTC. J is TRBJ1-2 and V is TRBV6-5; a weak D match, TRBD1 (6 bases). Trimming cost V 0 bases and J 7 bases, with 12 bases left between them. This CDR3 region has 14 residues. Germline assignment: CDR1 MNHEY and CDR2 SVGAGI.

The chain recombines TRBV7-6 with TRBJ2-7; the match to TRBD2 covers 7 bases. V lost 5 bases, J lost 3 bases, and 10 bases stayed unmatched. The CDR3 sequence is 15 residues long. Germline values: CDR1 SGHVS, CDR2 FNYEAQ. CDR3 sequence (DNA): TGTGCCAGCAGCCGCAGCGGGGCCGGCGACTACGAGCAGTACTTC. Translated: CASSRSGAGDYEQYF.

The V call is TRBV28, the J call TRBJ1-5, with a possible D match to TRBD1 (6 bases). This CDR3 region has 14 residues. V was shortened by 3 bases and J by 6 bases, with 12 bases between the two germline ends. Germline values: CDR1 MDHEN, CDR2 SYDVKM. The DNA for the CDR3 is TGTGCCAGCAGTTTCTTAGGGGGTGGTCAGCCCCAGCATTTT. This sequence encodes CASSFLGGGQPQHF.

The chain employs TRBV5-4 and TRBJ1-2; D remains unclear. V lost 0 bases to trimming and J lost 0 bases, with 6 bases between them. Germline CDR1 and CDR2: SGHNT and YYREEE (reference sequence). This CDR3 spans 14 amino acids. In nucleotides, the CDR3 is TGTGCCAGCAGCTTGGGTTCAGCTAACTATGGCTACACCTTC. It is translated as CASSLGSANYGYTF.

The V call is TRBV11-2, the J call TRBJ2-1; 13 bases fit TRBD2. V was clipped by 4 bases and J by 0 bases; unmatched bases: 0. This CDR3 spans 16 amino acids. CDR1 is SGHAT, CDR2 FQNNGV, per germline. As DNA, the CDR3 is TGTGCCAGCAGCTGGACTAGCGGGAGCTCCTACAATGAGCAGTTCTTC. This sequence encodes CASSWTSGSSYNEQFF.

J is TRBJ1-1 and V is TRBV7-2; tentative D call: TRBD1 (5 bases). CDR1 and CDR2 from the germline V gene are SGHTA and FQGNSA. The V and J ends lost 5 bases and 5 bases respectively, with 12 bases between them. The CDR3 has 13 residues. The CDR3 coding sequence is TGTGCCAGCAGCATCCTCCGGGGGACTGAAGCTTTCTTT. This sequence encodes CASSILRGTEAFF.

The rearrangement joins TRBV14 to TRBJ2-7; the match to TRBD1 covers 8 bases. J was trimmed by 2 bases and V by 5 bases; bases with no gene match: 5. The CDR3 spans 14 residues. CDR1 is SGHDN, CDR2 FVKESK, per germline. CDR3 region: CASSAQTGAYEQYF. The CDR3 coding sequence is TGTGCCAGCAGCGCCCAGACAGGGGCCTACGAGCAGTACTTC.

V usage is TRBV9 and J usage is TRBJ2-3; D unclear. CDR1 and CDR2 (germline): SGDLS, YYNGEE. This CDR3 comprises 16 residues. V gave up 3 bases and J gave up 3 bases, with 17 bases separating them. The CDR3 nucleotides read TGTGCCAGCAGCGCCCGCGGACCCCAGACGACAGATACGCAGTATTTT. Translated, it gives CASSARGPQTTDTQYF.

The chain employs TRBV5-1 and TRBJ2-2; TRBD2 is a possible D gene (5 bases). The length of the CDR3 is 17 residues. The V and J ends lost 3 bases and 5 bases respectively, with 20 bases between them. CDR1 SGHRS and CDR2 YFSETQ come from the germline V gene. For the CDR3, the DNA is TGCGCCAGCAGCTCCCTGCCCGCGGCCTCGGGGACCGGGGAGCTGTTTTTT. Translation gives CASSSLPAASGTGELFF.

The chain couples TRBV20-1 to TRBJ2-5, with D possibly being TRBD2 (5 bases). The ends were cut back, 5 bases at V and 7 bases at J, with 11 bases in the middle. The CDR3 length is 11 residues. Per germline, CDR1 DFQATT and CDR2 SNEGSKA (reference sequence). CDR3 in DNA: TGCAGTGCTGGGGATCGGGGGACCCAGTACTTC. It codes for CSAGDRGTQYF.

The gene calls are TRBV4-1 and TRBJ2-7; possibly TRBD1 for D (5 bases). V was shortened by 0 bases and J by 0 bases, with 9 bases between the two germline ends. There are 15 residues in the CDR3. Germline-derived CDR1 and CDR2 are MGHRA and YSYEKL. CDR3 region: CASSQDWTLSYEQYF. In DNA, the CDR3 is TGCGCCAGCAGCCAAGATTGGACACTCTCCTACGAGCAGTACTTC.

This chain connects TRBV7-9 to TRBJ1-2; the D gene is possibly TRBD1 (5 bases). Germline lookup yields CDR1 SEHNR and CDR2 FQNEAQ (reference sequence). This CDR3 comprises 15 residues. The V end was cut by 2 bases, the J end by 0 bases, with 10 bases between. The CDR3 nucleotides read TGTGCCAGCAGCTTACTGAGAGGGGCTAACTATGGCTACACCTTC. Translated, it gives CASSLLRGANYGYTF.

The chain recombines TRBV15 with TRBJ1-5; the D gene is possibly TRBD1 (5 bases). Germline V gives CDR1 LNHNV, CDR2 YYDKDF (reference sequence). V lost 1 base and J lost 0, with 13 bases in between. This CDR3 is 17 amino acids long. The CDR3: CATSRGLAGNSNQPQHF. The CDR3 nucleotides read TGTGCCACCAGCAGAGGACTCGCAGGGAATAGCAATCAGCCCCAGCATTTT.

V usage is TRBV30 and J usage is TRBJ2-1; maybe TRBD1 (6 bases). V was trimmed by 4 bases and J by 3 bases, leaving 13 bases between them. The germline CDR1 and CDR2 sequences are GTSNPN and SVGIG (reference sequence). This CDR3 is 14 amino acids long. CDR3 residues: CAWNFMDSYNEQFF. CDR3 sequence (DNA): TGTGCCTGGAACTTTATGGACAGCTACAATGAGCAGTTCTTC. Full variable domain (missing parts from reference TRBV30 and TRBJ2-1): SQTIHQWPATLVQPVGSPLSLECTVEGTSNPNLYWYRQAAGRGLQLLFYSVGIGQISSEVPQNLSASRPQDRQFILSSKKLLLSDSGFYLCAWNFMDSYNEQFFGPGTRLTVL.

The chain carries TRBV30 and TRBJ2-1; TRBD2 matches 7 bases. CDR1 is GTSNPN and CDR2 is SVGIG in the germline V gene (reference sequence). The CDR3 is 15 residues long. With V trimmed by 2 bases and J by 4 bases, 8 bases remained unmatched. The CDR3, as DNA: TGTGCCTGGAGTTGGGCTAGCGGCCTTTACAATGAGCAGTTCTTC. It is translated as CAWSWASGLYNEQFF. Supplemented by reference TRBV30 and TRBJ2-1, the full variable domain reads SQTIHQWPATLVQPVGSPLSLECTVEGTSNPNLYWYRQAAGRGLQLLFYSVGIGQISSEVPQNLSASRPQDRQFILSSKKLLLSDSGFYLCAWSWASGLYNEQFFGPGTRLTVL.

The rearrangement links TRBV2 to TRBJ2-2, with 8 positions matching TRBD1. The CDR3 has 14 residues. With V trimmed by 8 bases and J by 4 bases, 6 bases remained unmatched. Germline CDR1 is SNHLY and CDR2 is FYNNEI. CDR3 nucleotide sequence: TGTGCCAGCTATCCAGGGGGCAGCACCGGGGAGCTGTTTTTT. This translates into CASYPGGSTGELFF.

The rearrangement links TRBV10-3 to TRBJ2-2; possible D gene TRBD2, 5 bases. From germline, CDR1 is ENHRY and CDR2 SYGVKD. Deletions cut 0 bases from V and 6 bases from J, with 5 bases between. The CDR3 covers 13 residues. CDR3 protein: CAISESRAGELFF. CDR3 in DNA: TGTGCCATCAGTGAGTCGAGGGCCGGGGAGCTGTTTTTT.

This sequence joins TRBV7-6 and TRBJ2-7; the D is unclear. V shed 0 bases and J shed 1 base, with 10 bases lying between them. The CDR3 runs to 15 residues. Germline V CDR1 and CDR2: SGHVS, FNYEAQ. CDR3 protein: CASSLADQASYEQYF. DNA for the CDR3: TGTGCCAGCAGCTTAGCGGACCAGGCATCCTACGAGCAGTACTTC.

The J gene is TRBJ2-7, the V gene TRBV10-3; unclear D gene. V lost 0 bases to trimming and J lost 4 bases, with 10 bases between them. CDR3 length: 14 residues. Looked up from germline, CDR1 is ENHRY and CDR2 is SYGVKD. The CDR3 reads CAISESLDGYEQYF. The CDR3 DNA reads TGTGCCATCAGTGAGTCCCTGGACGGGTACGAGCAGTACTTC.